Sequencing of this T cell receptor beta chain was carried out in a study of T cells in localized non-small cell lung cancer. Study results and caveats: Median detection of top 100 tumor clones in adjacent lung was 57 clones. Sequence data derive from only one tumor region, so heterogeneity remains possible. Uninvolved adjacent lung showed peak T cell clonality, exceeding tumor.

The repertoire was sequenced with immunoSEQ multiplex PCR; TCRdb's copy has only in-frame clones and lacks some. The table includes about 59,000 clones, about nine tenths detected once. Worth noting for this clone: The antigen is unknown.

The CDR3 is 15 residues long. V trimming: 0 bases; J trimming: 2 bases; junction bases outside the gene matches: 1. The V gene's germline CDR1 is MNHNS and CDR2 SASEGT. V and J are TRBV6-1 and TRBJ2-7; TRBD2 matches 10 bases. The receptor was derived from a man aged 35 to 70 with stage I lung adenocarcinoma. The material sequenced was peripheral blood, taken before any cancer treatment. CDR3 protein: CASSEAGLATYEQYF. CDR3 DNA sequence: TGTGCCAGCAGTGAAGCGGGACTAGCGACCTACGAGCAGTACTTC.